Listed here are 26 T cell receptor beta chains from one sample, sequenced in a study of blood T cell repertoires in COVID-19. Using immunoSEQ multiplex PCR, the repertoire was profiled, and TCRdb retains in-frame clones only, with some absent. The data show fewer than 350,000 clones, more than 75% seen once. Sequenced: PBMCs or T cells enriched from blood (not recorded which). These receptors originate from a woman aged 55-75 years in a cohort exposed to, infected with or recovered from COVID-19 (not recorded which).

This clone has only a few counts. The chain combines TRBV5-4 with TRBJ1-6; TRBD1 is a possible D gene (6 bases). Per the germline V gene, CDR1 is SGHNT and CDR2 is YYREEE (reference sequence). Deletions cut 6 bases from V and 8 bases from J, with 15 bases between. The CDR3 is 14 residues long. The CDR3 sequence is CASTTRGLDSPLHF. Here the CDR3 DNA reads TGTGCCAGCACAACCAGGGGTCTGGATTCACCCCTCCACTTT. The full variable domain, in which reference TRBV5-4 and TRBJ1-6 provide the parts outside the CDR3, is ETGVTQSPTHLIKTRGQQVTLRCSSQSGHNTVSWYQQALGQGPQFIFQYYREEENGRGNFPPRFSGLQFPNYSSELNVNALELDDSALYLCASTTRGLDSPLHFGNGTRLTVT.

This chain links TRBV6-5 with TRBJ2-1; the D is unclear. V was trimmed by 0 bases and J by 8 bases, leaving 11 bases between them. CDR1 is MNHEY, CDR2 SVGAGI, per germline. This CDR3 has 14 amino acids. Written as DNA, the CDR3 is TGTGCCAGCAGTTACTCTTTGCCAGTCGATGAGCAGTTCTTC. Amino acid sequence: CASSYSLPVDEQFF.

The chain couples TRBV2 to TRBJ1-2; no clear D gene. CDR1 and CDR2 from the germline V gene are SNHLY and FYNNEI. V lost 6 bases and J lost 3, with 11 bases in between. There are 13 residues in the CDR3. The CDR3, as DNA: TGTGCCAGCAGAGCGGTCCCCTACTATGGCTACACCTTC. Amino acid sequence: CASRAVPYYGYTF.

The CDR3 bases are TGTGCCAGCAGTGAAGCAACAGTTAATCAGCCCCAGCATTTT. Residues: CASSEATVNQPQHF. This chain joins TRBV2 and TRBJ1-5; D remains ambiguous. The CDR3 runs to 14 residues. Germline V gene lookup returns CDR1 SNHLY and CDR2 FYNNEI. V was cut by 0 bases and J by 4 bases, with 7 bases left in between.

The chain is built from TRBV20-1 and TRBJ1-5; 8 bases map to TRBD1. The CDR3 loop spans 14 amino acids. Germline V CDR1 and CDR2: DFQATT, SNEGSKA (reference sequence). Unmatched junction bases numbered 11, after V lost 6 bases and J lost 7 bases. CDR3 sequence reads: CSASRQTGEQPQHF. The CDR3 bases are TGCAGTGCCAGTCGGCAGACAGGGGAACAGCCCCAGCATTTT.

This chain joins TRBV7-9 and TRBJ2-1; 8 bases are a match to TRBD2. V dropped 3 bases and J dropped 4; count of bases not matched to a gene: 5. The CDR3 runs to 15 residues. Germline assignment: CDR1 SEHNR and CDR2 FQNEAQ (reference sequence). The CDR3: CASSFTAGAYNEQFF. CDR3 nucleotide sequence: TGTGCCAGCAGCTTTACAGCGGGGGCATACAATGAGCAGTTCTTC.

With respect to this clone: This clone may be a read error of a much larger clone one base away. The chain recombines TRBV6-4 with TRBJ2-7, with 7 bases fitting TRBD1. V lost 5 bases to trimming and J lost 3 bases; unmatched junction nucleotides: 1. CDR3 length: 12 amino acids. CDR1 is MRHNA and CDR2 is SNTAGT in the germline V gene. The CDR3 bases are TGTGCCAGCAGTAGACAGGGCTACGAGCAGTACTTC. It is translated as CASSRQGYEQYF.

The chain carries TRBV6-4 and TRBJ1-1, with 9 positions matching TRBD1. The CDR3 covers 14 residues. The V and J ends lost 7 bases and 6 bases, in that order; junction bases with no gene match: 9. Per the germline V gene, CDR1 is MRHNA and CDR2 is SNTAGT. CDR3 residues: CASKVRTGDAEAFF. The DNA for the CDR3 is TGTGCCAGCAAAGTCAGGACAGGGGACGCTGAAGCTTTCTTT.

In its sample, this clone was seen a few times. The chain joins TRBV9 to TRBJ2-3, with TRBD2 identical over 9 bases. With V trimmed by 2 bases and J by 5 bases, 6 bases remained unmatched. The CDR3 runs 15 residues. Germline V lookup: CDR1 SGDLS, CDR2 YYNGEE. CDR3 nucleotides: TGTGCCAGCAGCGTTAGCGGGAGTGGAGTAGATACGCAGTATTTT. Translated: CASSVSGSGVDTQYF.

This chain connects TRBV6-2 or TRBV6-3 to TRBJ2-7, with D maybe TRBD1 (6 bases). The length of the CDR3 is 12 residues. CDR1 and CDR2 from the germline V gene are MNHEY and SVGEGT. The germline V and J ends were trimmed by 5 bases and 7 bases, with 12 bases remaining between them. The CDR3 DNA reads as TGTGCCAGCAGTAACAGGGTCGGGGAGCAGTACTTC. It encodes CASSNRVGEQYF.

The chain links TRBV3-1 (or the pseudogene TRBV3-2) to TRBJ1-1, with TRBD1 as a possible D gene (5 bases). Germline V lookup: CDR1 LGHDT, CDR2 YNNKEL (reference sequence). The CDR3 length is 15 residues. V shed 4 bases and J shed 4 bases, with 16 bases lying between them. The CDR3, as DNA: TGTGCCAGCAGCCCAGACAAGGGGCTTATCACTGAAGCTTTCTTT. This gives the protein CASSPDKGLITEAFF.

The CDR3 reads CSVLSGNTEAFF. CDR3 bases: TGCAGCGTTCTGTCGGGGAACACTGAAGCTTTCTTT. The chain carries TRBV29-1 and TRBJ1-1, with D hard to call. Germline V lookup: CDR1 SQVTM, CDR2 ANQGSEA. The CDR3 runs to 12 residues. V gave up 5 bases and J gave up 1 base, with 8 bases separating them.

V usage is TRBV2 and J usage is TRBJ2-5; TRBD1 is a possible D gene (6 bases). Trimming shortened V by 5 bases and J by 3 bases, and 10 bases separated the two germline ends. The germline V gene encodes CDR1 SNHLY and CDR2 FYNNEI. CDR3 size: 13 residues. Here the CDR3 reads CASSTQGKETQYF. CDR3 nucleotides: TGTGCCAGCAGTACACAGGGAAAAGAGACCCAGTACTTC.

The V call is TRBV15, the J call TRBJ1-5, with 9 bases matching TRBD1. CDR3 length equals 14 residues. Trimming at V came to 7 bases and at J to 7 bases, leaving 8 bases not matched to a gene. The germline CDR1 and CDR2 sequences are LNHNV and YYDKDF (reference sequence). Here the CDR3 reads CATTRDRDRQPQHF. CDR3 bases: TGTGCCACCACTCGGGACAGGGATAGGCAGCCCCAGCATTTT.

The table lists this clone with a few counts. V and J are TRBV11-2 and TRBJ2-4, with 7 bases aligning to TRBD1. This CDR3 comprises 17 residues. Germline-derived CDR1 and CDR2 are SGHAT and FQNNGV. V lost 1 base to trimming and J lost 2 bases; unmatched junction nucleotides: 8. CDR3 in amino acids: CASSLVYRGESKNIQYF. CDR3 DNA: TGTGCCAGCAGCTTAGTTTACAGGGGAGAGTCCAAAAACATTCAGTACTTC.

The rearrangement links TRBV3-1 (or the pseudogene TRBV3-2) to TRBJ1-1; perhaps TRBD1 as D (6 bases). V shed 3 bases and J shed 8 bases, with 7 bases lying between them. Germline lookup yields CDR1 LGHDT and CDR2 YNNKEL (reference sequence). The CDR3 consists of 11 residues. CDR3 nucleotide sequence: TGTGCCAGCAGCCAGGGGACAGAAGCTTTCTTT. This sequence encodes CASSQGTEAFF.

As to this clone: At the DNA level, this CDR3 is encoded by other sequences in the same sample as well. The rearrangement links TRBV18 to TRBJ2-2; D is possibly TRBD2 (5 bases). The germline gives CDR1 KGHSH, CDR2 LQKENI. Deletions cut 9 bases from V and 0 bases from J, with 8 bases between. This CDR3 has 13 residues. The CDR3 reads CASSGTNTGELFF. For the CDR3, the DNA is TGTGCCAGTTCGGGGACGAACACCGGGGAGCTGTTTTTT.

The chain carries TRBV2 and TRBJ2-2; TRBD1 agrees at 9 bases. The trim removed 6 bases at V and 2 bases at J, leaving 7 bases unmatched. The CDR3 is 16 residues long. The germline V gene has CDR1 SNHLY and CDR2 FYNNEI. CDR3 DNA: TGTGCCAGCAGCCCCGGACAGGGGTTTAACACCGGGGAGCTGTTTTTT. As protein: CASSPGQGFNTGELFF.

This chain uses TRBV7-8 with TRBJ2-7; the match to TRBD2 covers 13 bases. The CDR3 is made up of 14 amino acids. CDR1 SGHVS and CDR2 FQNEAQ come from the germline V gene. Trimming cost V 1 base and J 9 bases; bases outside gene matches: 3. CDR3 amino acids: CASSLGTSGSWQYF. In DNA form, the CDR3 reads TGTGCCAGCAGCTTAGGGACTAGCGGGAGTTGGCAGTACTTC.

V and J are TRBV5-6 and TRBJ1-2; D call uncertain. Germline V CDR1 and CDR2: SGHDT, YYEEEE. This CDR3 has 17 residues. V was cut by 0 bases and J by 2 bases, with 17 bases left in between. CDR3 loop: CASSLGGPAPPNYGYTF. CDR3 nucleotides: TGTGCCAGCAGCTTGGGTGGTCCTGCGCCCCCAAACTATGGCTACACCTTC.

A single count supports this clone. V gene TRBV2 combines with J gene TRBJ2-3; the D gene is possibly TRBD1 (5 bases). The CDR3 loop spans 14 amino acids. Germline V gene lookup returns CDR1 SNHLY and CDR2 FYNNEI. The V gene lost 10 bases and the J gene lost 2 bases, with 16 bases spanning the gap. The CDR3 nucleotides read TGTGCCACCCGCATTAGGGGCAACACAGATACGCAGTATTTT. The encoded protein is CATRIRGNTDTQYF. The entire variable domain, with the rest obtained from reference TRBV2 and TRBJ2-3, is as follows: EPEVTQTPSHQVTQMGQEVILRCVPISNHLYFYWYRQILGQKVEFLVSFYNNEISEKSEIFDDQFSVERPDGSNFTLKIRSTKLEDSAMYFCATRIRGNTDTQYFGPGTRLTVL.

V and J are TRBV19 and TRBJ2-7, with D possibly matching TRBD1 (6 bases). CDR1 LNHDA and CDR2 SQIVND come from the germline V gene (reference sequence). The CDR3 consists of 15 residues. V lost 6 bases and J 3 bases, leaving 18 bases between the germline ends. In DNA form, the CDR3 reads TGTGCCAGTAGGGGAACAGGGATCGGGGTCTACGAGCAGTACTTC. This gives the protein CASRGTGIGVYEQYF.

The J gene is TRBJ1-5, the V gene TRBV7-9, with D uncertain. CDR1 and CDR2 (germline): SEHNR, FQNEAQ (reference sequence). The V and J ends lost 1 base and 7 bases respectively, with 8 bases between them. The CDR3 runs 13 residues. The CDR3 here is CASSLGVGQPQHF. The CDR3 coding sequence is TGTGCCAGCAGCTTAGGGGTCGGGCAGCCCCAGCATTTT.

Only a few counts were recorded for this clone. The chain is built from TRBV6-5 and TRBJ1-2; D possibly corresponds to TRBD1 (6 bases). CDR3 size: 14 residues. Trimming left V 6 bases short and J 8 bases short, with 19 bases between. Per germline, CDR1 MNHEY and CDR2 SVGAGI. Written as DNA, the CDR3 is TGTGCCAGCAGCGGAAACAGGGAAGGCGGGGGCTACACCTTC. Amino acids: CASSGNREGGGYTF.

The chain links TRBV6-5 to TRBJ2-1, with TRBD1 identical over 8 bases. CDR1 is MNHEY and CDR2 is SVGAGI in the germline V gene. V gave up 5 bases and J gave up 6 bases; unmatched junction bases: 3. CDR3 size: 13 residues. The DNA of the CDR3 is TGTGCCAGCAGTACCACAGGGGGCAATGAGCAGTTCTTC. Translating it yields CASSTTGGNEQFF.

CDR3 DNA sequence: TGCAGTGCCCTGGGAAACACCATATATTTT. Encoded protein: CSALGNTIYF. V usage is TRBV20-1 and J usage is TRBJ1-3; D is ambiguous. Trimming shortened V by 6 bases and J by 4 bases, and 4 bases separated the two germline ends. The CDR3 spans 10 residues. Germline V gene data show CDR1 as DFQATT and CDR2 as SNEGSKA (reference sequence).